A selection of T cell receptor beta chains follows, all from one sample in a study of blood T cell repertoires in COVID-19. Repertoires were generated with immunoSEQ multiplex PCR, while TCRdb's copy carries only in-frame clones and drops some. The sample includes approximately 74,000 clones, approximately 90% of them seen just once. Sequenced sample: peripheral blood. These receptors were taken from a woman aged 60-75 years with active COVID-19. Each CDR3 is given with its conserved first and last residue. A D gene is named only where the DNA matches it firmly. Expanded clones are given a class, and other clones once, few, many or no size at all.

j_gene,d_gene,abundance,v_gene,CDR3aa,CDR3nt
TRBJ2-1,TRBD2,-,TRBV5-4,CASSTGLVQNNEQFF,TGTGCCAGCAGCACGGGACTAGTACAAAACAATGAGCAGTTCTTC
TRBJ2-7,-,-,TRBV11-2,CASSSTPYGVTGEQYF,TGTGCCAGCAGCTCCACTCCGTACGGAGTAACTGGCGAGCAGTACTTC
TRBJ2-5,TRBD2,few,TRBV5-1,CASRTEGLAEETQYF,TGCGCCAGCAGGACAGAGGGACTAGCGGAAGAGACCCAGTACTTC
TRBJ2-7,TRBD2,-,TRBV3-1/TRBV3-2,CASSLNRASGVEQYF,TGTGCCAGCAGCTTGAATAGGGCTAGCGGGGTCGAGCAGTACTTC
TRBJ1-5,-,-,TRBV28,CASSFGMGGQMPQHF,TGTGCCAGCAGTTTCGGTATGGGGGGGCAAATGCCCCAGCATTTT
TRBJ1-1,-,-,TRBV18,CASAPGQNTEAFF,TGTGCCAGCGCCCCGGGACAGAACACTGAAGCTTTCTTT
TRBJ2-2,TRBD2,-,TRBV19,CASSIKAGDTGELFF,TGTGCCAGTAGTATAAAAGCGGGAGATACCGGGGAGCTGTTTTTT
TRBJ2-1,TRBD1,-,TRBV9,CASSVGATGVFDEQFF,TGTGCCAGCAGCGTAGGGGCGACAGGGGTATTCGATGAGCAGTTCTTC
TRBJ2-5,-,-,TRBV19,CASSILGILGSKETGTQYF,TGTGCCAGTAGTATTTTGGGTATACTCGGGTCAAAAGAGACAGGGACCCAGTACTTC
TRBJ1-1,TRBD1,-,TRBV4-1,CASSQQLQGFDEAFF,TGCGCCAGCAGCCAGCAATTACAGGGGTTCGATGAAGCTTTCTTT
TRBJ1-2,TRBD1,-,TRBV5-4,CASSFRGQGEAYTF,TGTGCCAGCAGCTTCCGAGGACAGGGGGAGGCCTACACCTTC
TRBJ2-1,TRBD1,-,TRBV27,CASRTGDNEQFF,TGTGCCAGCAGGACAGGGGATAATGAGCAGTTCTTC
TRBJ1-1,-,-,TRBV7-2,CASSLRPRVGTEAFF,TGTGCCAGCAGCTTACGGCCCAGGGTAGGGACTGAAGCTTTCTTT
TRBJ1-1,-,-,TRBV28,CASSRSGLLNTEAFF,TGTGCCAGCAGTCGCTCCGGACTTTTGAACACTGAAGCTTTCTTT
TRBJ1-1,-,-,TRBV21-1,CASSTEEGETEAFF,TGTGCCAGCAGCACTGAAGAAGGGGAAACTGAAGCTTTCTTT
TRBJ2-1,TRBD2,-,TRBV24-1,CATSAPGLEPQFF,TGTGCCACCAGTGCACCGGGACTAGAGCCGCAGTTCTTC
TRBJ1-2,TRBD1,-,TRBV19,CASSSPGQGSYGYTF,TGTGCCAGTAGTTCCCCGGGACAGGGGAGCTATGGCTACACCTTC
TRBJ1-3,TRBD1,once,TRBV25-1,CASSEFRQGLGNTIYF,TGTGCCAGCAGTGAATTTAGACAGGGGCTAGGAAACACCATATATTTT
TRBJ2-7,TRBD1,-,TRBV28,CASSTRTGTYEQYF,TGTGCCAGCAGTACACGGACAGGGACTTACGAGCAGTACTTC
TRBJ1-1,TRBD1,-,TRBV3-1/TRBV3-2,CASSQADGQGRAFF,TGTGCCAGCAGCCAAGCGGACGGACAGGGTAGGGCTTTCTTT
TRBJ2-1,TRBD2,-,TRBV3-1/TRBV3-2,CASSQDISSGSNEQFF,TGTGCCAGCAGCCAAGATATTTCTAGCGGGAGTAATGAGCAGTTCTTC
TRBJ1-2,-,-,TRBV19,CASSTSHRDYGYTF,TGTGCCAGTAGTACCTCTCACAGGGACTATGGCTACACCTTC
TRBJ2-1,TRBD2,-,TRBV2,CASSRTSGGGNEQFF,TGTGCCAGCAGTCGTACTAGCGGAGGGGGCAATGAGCAGTTCTTC
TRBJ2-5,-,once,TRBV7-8,CASSLPGTQRTQYF,TGTGCCAGCAGCTTACCAGGGACACAACGGACCCAGTACTTC
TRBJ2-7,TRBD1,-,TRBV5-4,CASSLTGGNEQYF,TGTGCCAGCAGCTTGACAGGGGGGAACGAGCAGTACTTC
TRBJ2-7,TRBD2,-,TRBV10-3,CAISGRTSDYEQYF,TGTGCCATCAGTGGTAGGACTAGCGACTACGAGCAGTACTTC
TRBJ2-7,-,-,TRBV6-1,CASSEALADSSYEQYF,TGTGCCAGCAGTGAGGCCCTAGCGGACAGCTCCTACGAGCAGTACTTC
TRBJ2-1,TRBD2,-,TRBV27,CASSLSGLAAIYNEQFF,TGTGCCAGCAGTTTATCGGGACTAGCGGCTATCTACAATGAGCAGTTCTTC
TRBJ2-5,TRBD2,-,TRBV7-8,CASSLVALLLGLAGEETQYF,TGTGCCAGCAGCTTAGTTGCTTTGTTATTGGGACTAGCGGGAGAAGAGACCCAGTACTTC
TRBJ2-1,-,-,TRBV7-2,CASRPAGPSYNEQFF,TGTGCCAGCCGGCCGGCGGGGCCGTCCTACAATGAGCAGTTCTTC
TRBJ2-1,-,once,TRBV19,CASSIQGDDEQFF,TGTGCCAGTAGTATACAGGGCGACGATGAGCAGTTCTTC
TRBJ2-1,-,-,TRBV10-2,CASRGASPYNEQFF,TGCGCCAGCCGGGGGGCCTCTCCCTACAATGAGCAGTTCTTC
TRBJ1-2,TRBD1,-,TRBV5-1,CASSVEQGNGYTF,TGCGCCAGCAGCGTTGAACAGGGGAATGGCTACACCTTC
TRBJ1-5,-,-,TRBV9,CASSVGPGVEPQHF,TGTGCCAGCAGCGTGGGTCCAGGGGTTGAGCCCCAGCATTTT
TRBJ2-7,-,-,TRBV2,CASSGQKIYEQYF,TGTGCCAGCAGTGGGCAGAAAATTTACGAGCAGTACTTC